Shown below are 10 T cell receptor beta chains from a single sample sequenced in a study of PD-1 blockade in classical Hodgkin lymphoma. Time point denoted: newly diagnosed, previously untreated cHL patient sample. CD8+ T cell isolation from thawed PBMCs was performed by magnetic negative selection. Sequenced by immunoSEQ multiplex PCR; TCRdb stores in-frame clones only, minus some. The table lists fewer than 10,000 clones, 91% of them singletons. Sample: CD8+ T cells from blood. The receptors stem from a human donor with classical Hodgkin lymphoma.

J is TRBJ2-3 and V is TRBV7-9; D is ambiguous. CDR3 length: 15 amino acids. V was clipped by 5 bases and J by 0 bases, with 12 bases between them. CDR1 SEHNR and CDR2 FQNEAQ come from the germline V gene (reference sequence). The CDR3 DNA is TGTGCCAGCAGCCAACAGACGTATAGCACAGATACGCAGTATTTT. Residues: CASSQQTYSTDTQYF. Full variable domain (rest looked up from reference TRBV7-9 and TRBJ2-3): DTGVSQNPRHKITKRGQNVTFRCDPISEHNRLYWYRQTLGQGPEFLTYFQNEAQLEKSRLLSDRFSAERPKGSFSTLEIQRTEQGDSAMYLCASSQQTYSTDTQYFGPGTRLTVL.

The CDR3 DNA follows: TGTGCCAGCAGCGTAGGAGTTGAGGGCCTGGAAGAGACCCAGTACTTC. Its translation: CASSVGVEGLEETQYF. V gene TRBV9 combines with J gene TRBJ2-5, with TRBD2 as a possible D gene (5 bases). The germline V gene encodes CDR1 SGDLS and CDR2 YYNGEE. CDR3 length: 16 residues. Trimming took off 0 bases at V and 3 bases at J, with 15 bases between the two ends.

This rearrangement joins TRBV6-1 to TRBJ1-5; 10 positions match TRBD1. The CDR3 has 18 amino acids. Germline CDR1 reads MNHNS; CDR2 reads SASEGT. V lost 1 base, J lost 0 bases, and 6 bases stayed unmatched. The chain's CDR3 is CASSEVLGQGGSNQPQHF. The CDR3, as DNA: TGTGCCAGCAGTGAAGTTCTCGGACAGGGGGGTAGCAATCAGCCCCAGCATTTT.

A single count supports this clone. J is TRBJ1-2 and V is TRBV27; D call uncertain. CDR1 is MNHEY, CDR2 SMNVEV, per germline (reference sequence). The CDR3 loop spans 13 amino acids. The germline V and J ends were trimmed by 3 bases and 3 bases, with 8 bases remaining between them. The CDR3 nucleotides read TGTGCCAGCAGTTTCGGGCAGTACTATGGCTACACCTTC. This translates into CASSFGQYYGYTF.

The genes are TRBV7-9 and TRBJ2-1; perhaps TRBD2 as D (6 bases). The CDR3 consists of 12 residues. V was cut by 6 bases and J by 5 bases, with 8 bases left in between. CDR1 is SEHNR and CDR2 is FQNEAQ in the germline V gene (reference sequence). This CDR3 reads CASRTRHNEQFF. In nucleotides, the CDR3 is TGTGCCAGCAGGACTAGACACAATGAGCAGTTCTTC.

The chain employs TRBV27 and TRBJ2-7; D remains unclear. This CDR3 contains 14 residues. CDR1 and CDR2 from the germline V gene are MNHEY and SMNVEV (reference sequence). Trimming cost V 8 bases and J 7 bases, with 21 bases left between them. The CDR3 region has the DNA TGTGCCAGCTCCAGAGCCCCGTGGGATGGAGAGCAGTACTTC. Protein: CASSRAPWDGEQYF.

V gene TRBV7-9 combines with J gene TRBJ2-1; 11 bases align to TRBD1. The CDR3 is made up of 16 amino acids. Germline lookup yields CDR1 SEHNR and CDR2 FQNEAQ (reference sequence). The V gene end was trimmed by 4 bases and the J gene end by 8 bases; junction bases not matched to a gene: 10. The CDR3 bases are TGTGCCAGCAGCTCCTCTGGACAGGGGGCGGAAGATGAGCAGTTCTTC. It translates to CASSSSGQGAEDEQFF. Full variable domain (remainder filled in from reference TRBV7-9 and TRBJ2-1): DTGVSQNPRHKITKRGQNVTFRCDPISEHNRLYWYRQTLGQGPEFLTYFQNEAQLEKSRLLSDRFSAERPKGSFSTLEIQRTEQGDSAMYLCASSSSGQGAEDEQFFGPGTRLTVL.

CDR3 sequence (DNA): TGCAGCGTTATACCCACCCTCCGGGTTGGGAAAGAGACCCAGTACTTC. Protein sequence: CSVIPTLRVGKETQYF. The chain uses TRBV29-1 and TRBJ2-5; D is unresolved. The CDR3 spans 16 residues. Trimming pared 5 bases from V and 3 bases from J, leaving 22 bases between. CDR1 is SQVTM and CDR2 is ANQGSEA in the germline V gene.

This clone has just a few counts. The chain's CDR3 is CAAGVNTEAFF. DNA for the CDR3: TGTGCGGCAGGGGTGAACACTGAAGCTTTCTTT. The chain recombines TRBV19 with TRBJ1-1, with a tentative D call TRBD1 (6 bases). The CDR3 is made up of 11 amino acids. CDR1 and CDR2 (germline): LNHDA, SQIVND (reference sequence).

The chain couples TRBV12-5 to TRBJ2-3, with 10 bases matching TRBD2. J gave up 2 bases and V 6 bases, and 14 bases lay outside the gene matches. The CDR3 has 18 residues. CDR1 and CDR2 from the germline V gene are LGHNT and FRNRAP. The CDR3 region is CASGPRERGGINTDTQYF. The CDR3 DNA reads as TGTGCTAGTGGCCCCCGGGAGCGGGGGGGCATAAACACAGATACGCAGTATTTT. Full variable domain (remainder filled in from reference TRBV12-5 and TRBJ2-3): DARVTQTPRHKVTEMGQEVTMRCQPILGHNTVFWYRQTMMQGLELLAYFRNRAPLDDSGMPKDRFSAEMPDATLATLKIQPSEPRDSAVYFCASGPRERGGINTDTQYFGPGTRLTVL.